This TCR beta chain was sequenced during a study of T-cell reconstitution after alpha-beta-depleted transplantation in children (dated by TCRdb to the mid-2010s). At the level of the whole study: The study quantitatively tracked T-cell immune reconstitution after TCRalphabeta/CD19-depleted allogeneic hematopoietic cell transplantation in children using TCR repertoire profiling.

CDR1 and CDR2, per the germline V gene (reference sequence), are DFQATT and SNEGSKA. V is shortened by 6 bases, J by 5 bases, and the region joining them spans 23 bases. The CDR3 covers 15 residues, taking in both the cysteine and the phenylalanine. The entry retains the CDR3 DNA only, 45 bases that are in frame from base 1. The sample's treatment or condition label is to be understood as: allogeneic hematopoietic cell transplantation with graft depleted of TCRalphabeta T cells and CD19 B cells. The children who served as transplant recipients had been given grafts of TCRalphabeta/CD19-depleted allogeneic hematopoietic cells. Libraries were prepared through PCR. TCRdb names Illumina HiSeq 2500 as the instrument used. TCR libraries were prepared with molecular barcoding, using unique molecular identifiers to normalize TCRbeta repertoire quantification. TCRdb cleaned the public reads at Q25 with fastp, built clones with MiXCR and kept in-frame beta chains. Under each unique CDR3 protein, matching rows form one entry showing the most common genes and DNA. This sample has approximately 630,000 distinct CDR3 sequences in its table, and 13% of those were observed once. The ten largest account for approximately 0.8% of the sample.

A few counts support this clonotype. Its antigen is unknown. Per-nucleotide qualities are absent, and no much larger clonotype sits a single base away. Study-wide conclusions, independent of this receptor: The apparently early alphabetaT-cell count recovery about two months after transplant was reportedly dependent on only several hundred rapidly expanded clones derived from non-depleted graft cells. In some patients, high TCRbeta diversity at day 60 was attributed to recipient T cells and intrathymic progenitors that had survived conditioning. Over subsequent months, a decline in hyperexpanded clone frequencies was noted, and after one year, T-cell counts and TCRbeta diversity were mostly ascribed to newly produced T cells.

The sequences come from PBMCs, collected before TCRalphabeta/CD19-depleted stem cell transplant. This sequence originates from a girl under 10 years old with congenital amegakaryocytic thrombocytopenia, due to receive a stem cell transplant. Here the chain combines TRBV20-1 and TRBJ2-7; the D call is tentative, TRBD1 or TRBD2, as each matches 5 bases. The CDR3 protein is CSATTGTPGNHEQYF. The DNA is TGCAGTGCGACAACCGGGACCCCGGGGAACCACGAGCAGTACTTC.